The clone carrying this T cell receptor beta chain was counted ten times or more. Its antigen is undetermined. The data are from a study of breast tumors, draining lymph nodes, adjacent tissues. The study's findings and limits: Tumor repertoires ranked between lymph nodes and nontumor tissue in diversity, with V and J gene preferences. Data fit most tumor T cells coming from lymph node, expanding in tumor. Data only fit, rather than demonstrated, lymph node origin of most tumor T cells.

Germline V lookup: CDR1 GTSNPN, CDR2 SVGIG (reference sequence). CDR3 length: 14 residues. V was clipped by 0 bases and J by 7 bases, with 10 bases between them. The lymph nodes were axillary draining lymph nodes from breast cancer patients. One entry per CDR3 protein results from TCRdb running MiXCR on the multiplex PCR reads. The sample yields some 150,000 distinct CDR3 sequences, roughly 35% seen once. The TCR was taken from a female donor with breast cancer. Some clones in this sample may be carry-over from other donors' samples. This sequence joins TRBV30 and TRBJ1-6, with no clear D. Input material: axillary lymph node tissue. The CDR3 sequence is CAWSVIHGNSPLHF. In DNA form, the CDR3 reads TGTGCCTGGAGTGTAATTCACGGGAATTCACCCCTCCACTTT.